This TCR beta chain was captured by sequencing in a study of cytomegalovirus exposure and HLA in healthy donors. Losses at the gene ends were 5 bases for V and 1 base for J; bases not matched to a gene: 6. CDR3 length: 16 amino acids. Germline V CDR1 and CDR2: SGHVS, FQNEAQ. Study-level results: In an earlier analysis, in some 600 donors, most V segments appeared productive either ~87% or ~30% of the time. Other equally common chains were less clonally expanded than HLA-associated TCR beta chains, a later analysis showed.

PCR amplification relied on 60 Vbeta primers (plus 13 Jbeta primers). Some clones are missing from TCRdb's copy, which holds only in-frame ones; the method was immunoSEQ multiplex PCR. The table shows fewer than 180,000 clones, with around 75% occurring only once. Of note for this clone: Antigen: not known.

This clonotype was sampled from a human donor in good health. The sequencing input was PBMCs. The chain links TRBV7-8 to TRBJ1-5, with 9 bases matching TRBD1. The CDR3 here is CASSLTGGWSNQPQHF. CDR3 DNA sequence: TGTGCCAGCAGCCTTACAGGGGGCTGGAGCAATCAGCCCCAGCATTTT. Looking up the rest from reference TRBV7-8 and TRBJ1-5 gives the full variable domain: GAGVSQSPRYKVAKRGQDVALRCDPISGHVSLFWYQQALGQGPEFLTYFQNEAQLDKSGLPSDRFFAERPEGSVSTLKIQRTQQEDSAVYLCASSLTGGWSNQPQHFGDGTRLSIL.